Following are 24 T cell receptor beta chains from one sample sequenced in a study of T cell changes during pregnancy in multiple sclerosis. Data came from immunoSEQ multiplex PCR; TCRdb stores just in-frame clones and leaves some out. Here the sample spans around 70,000 clones, approximately 91% being singletons. Sequencing used peripheral blood, obtained in the third trimester of pregnancy. The receptors were sampled from a female donor with multiple sclerosis, enrolled in a pregnancy study.

The chain joins TRBV5-1 to TRBJ1-4, with TRBD1 as a possible D gene (6 bases). The V gene's germline CDR1 is SGHRS and CDR2 YFSETQ. CDR3 length: 14 amino acids. The V and J ends lost 0 bases and 8 bases respectively, with 11 bases between them. Here the CDR3 reads CASSLGTGMEKLFF. The CDR3 DNA is TGCGCCAGCAGCTTGGGAACAGGGATGGAAAAACTGTTTTTT. The full variable domain, with the rest looked up from reference TRBV5-1 and TRBJ1-4, is KAGVTQTPRYLIKTRGQQVTLSCSPISGHRSVSWYQQTPGQGLQFLFEYFSETQRNKGNFPGRFSGRQFSNSRSEMNVSTLELGDSALYLCASSLGTGMEKLFFGSGTQLSVL.

The rearrangement uses TRBV7-9 and TRBJ2-3; 10 nucleotides agree with TRBD1. Germline values: CDR1 SEHNR, CDR2 FQNEAQ (reference sequence). The CDR3 sequence is 17 residues long. J lost 6 bases, V lost 2 bases, and 11 bases had no gene match. CDR3 sequence (DNA): TGTGCCAGCAGCTTATCGAGATGGACAGGGGGGTGGGATACGCAGTATTTT. Translated, it gives CASSLSRWTGGWDTQYF. Filled out from reference TRBV7-9 and TRBJ2-3, the complete variable domain reads DTGVSQNPRHKITKRGQNVTFRCDPISEHNRLYWYRQTLGQGPEFLTYFQNEAQLEKSRLLSDRFSAERPKGSFSTLEIQRTEQGDSAMYLCASSLSRWTGGWDTQYFGPGTRLTVL.

The chain carries TRBV7-2 and TRBJ1-6; TRBD1 agrees at 7 bases. The CDR3 is 14 amino acids. The trim removed 5 bases at V and 9 bases at J, leaving 7 bases unmatched. The germline gives CDR1 SGHTA, CDR2 FQGNSA. The CDR3 here is CASSLRDSGSPLHF. CDR3 bases: TGTGCCAGCAGCCTCCGGGACAGTGGTTCACCCCTCCACTTT.

The chain carries TRBV4-3 and TRBJ1-4, with 9 nucleotides matching TRBD1. With 4 bases clipped from V and 2 bases from J, the junction kept 11 bases outside the gene matches. This CDR3 is built from 18 residues. In germline, CDR1 is LGHNA, CDR2 YSLEER. The CDR3 spells CASSPRTGDGATNEKLFF. The CDR3 coding sequence is TGCGCCAGCAGCCCTCGGACAGGGGACGGGGCGACTAATGAAAAACTGTTTTTT.

This sequence joins TRBV9 and TRBJ1-3; D might be TRBD1 (6 bases). CDR3 length: 14 amino acids. From germline, CDR1 is SGDLS and CDR2 YYNGEE. The V and J ends lost 3 bases and 4 bases respectively, with 11 bases between them. The CDR3 spells CASSGGGQGNTIYF. The CDR3 DNA is TGTGCCAGCAGCGGGGGGGGCCAGGGAAACACCATATATTTT.

The chain combines TRBV28 with TRBJ2-7; no clear D gene. This CDR3 region has 12 residues. The germline V and J ends were trimmed by 3 bases and 2 bases, with 5 bases remaining between them. Looked up from germline, CDR1 is MDHEN and CDR2 is SYDVKM. The CDR3 DNA reads TGTGCCAGCAGTTTCCCCACCTACGAGCAGTACTTC. Protein product: CASSFPTYEQYF.

This sequence joins TRBV15 and TRBJ2-5; the match to TRBD2 covers 8 bases. CDR1 and CDR2 (germline): LNHNV, YYDKDF (reference sequence). CDR3 length: 17 residues. The trim removed 0 bases at V and 0 bases at J, leaving 6 bases unmatched. The CDR3 region has the DNA TGTGCCACCAGCAGAGAAGGGAGCGGGGGTTACCAAGAGACCCAGTACTTC. Amino acid sequence: CATSREGSGGYQETQYF.

V is TRBV5-6 and J is TRBJ1-5; D is unresolved. The CDR3 is 13 amino acids. The V and J ends lost 0 bases and 8 bases respectively, with 9 bases between them. Germline lookup yields CDR1 SGHDT and CDR2 YYEEEE. The CDR3 DNA is TGTGCCAGCAGCTTGGCCCGGGTTGAGCCCCAGCATTTT. Translated: CASSLARVEPQHF.

The chain couples TRBV7-2 to TRBJ2-7, with D possibly TRBD2 on 6 matching bases. Per germline, CDR1 SGHTA and CDR2 FQGNSA. This CDR3 comprises 14 residues. Trimming took off 10 bases at V and 0 bases at J, with 16 bases between the two ends. The CDR3 DNA is TGTGCCACCCACCCAGGAGGGAGCTCCTACGAGCAGTACTTC. This sequence encodes CATHPGGSSYEQYF.

This chain links TRBV6-6 with TRBJ1-2; D is unresolved. V lost 7 bases and J 1 base, leaving 16 bases between the germline ends. The CDR3 is 15 residues long. Per the germline V gene, CDR1 is MNHNY and CDR2 is SVGAGI (reference sequence). The CDR3 region is CASTFAASVNYGYTF. DNA of the CDR3: TGTGCCAGCACTTTTGCGGCGTCTGTTAACTATGGCTACACCTTC.

This clone appeared a few times. J is TRBJ1-1 and V is TRBV19; D gene unclear. Trimming took off 5 bases at V and 0 bases at J, with 7 bases between the two ends. Looked up from germline, CDR1 is LNHDA and CDR2 is SQIVND (reference sequence). The CDR3 totals 13 residues. The CDR3 loop is CASSVTLNTEAFF. The CDR3 bases are TGTGCCAGTAGTGTGACACTGAACACTGAAGCTTTCTTT.

The chain carries TRBV7-5 and TRBJ2-3; the D call in the table, TRBD2, was not verified against the DNA. TRBV7-5 is a pseudogene. This CDR3 contains 21 residues. The DNA for the CDR3 is TGTGCCAGAAGCTCAAACTCTTCCTCTAGCGGGGGGGGACCCTCCACAGATACGCAGTATTTT. Protein sequence: CARSSNSSSSGGGPSTDTQYF.

This rearrangement joins TRBV6-4 to TRBJ2-3; 11 nucleotides agree with TRBD2. V gave up 5 bases and J gave up 4 bases; unmatched junction bases: 5. CDR1 and CDR2 (germline): MRHNA, SNTAGT. The CDR3 sequence is 15 residues long. The CDR3 region has the DNA TGTGCCAGCAGTCTTAGCGGGGGGGCCGCAGATACGCAGTATTTT. Residues: CASSLSGGAADTQYF.

The chain combines TRBV15 with TRBJ1-5, with TRBD1 matching over 8 bases. J was trimmed by 15 bases and V by 0 bases; bases with no gene match: 10. In germline, CDR1 is LNHNV, CDR2 YYDKDF (reference sequence). The length of the CDR3 is 14 residues. The chain's CDR3 is CATSRDRVQGARHF. CDR3 nucleotide sequence: TGTGCCACCAGCAGAGATCGAGTTCAGGGGGCGCGGCATTTT.

The V gene is TRBV4-2, the J gene TRBJ2-7, with 11 bases that match TRBD2. The V gene end was trimmed by 1 base and the J gene end by 7 bases; junction bases not matched to a gene: 3. The CDR3 contains 14 residues. Germline V gene lookup returns CDR1 LGHNA and CDR2 YNFKEQ. CDR3 amino acids: CASSQGPSGGEQYF. The CDR3, as DNA: TGTGCCAGCAGCCAAGGTCCTAGCGGGGGGGAGCAGTACTTC.

The rearrangement uses TRBV5-1 and TRBJ2-5; tentative D call: TRBD2 (6 bases). Trimming removed 2 bases from V and 4 bases from J, with 15 bases in between. The CDR3 consists of 15 residues. Per germline, CDR1 SGHRS and CDR2 YFSETQ. CDR3 nucleotides: TGCGCCAGCAGCTTCGAGGGGCAGGGACTAGAGACCCAGTACTTC. It codes for CASSFEGQGLETQYF.

J is TRBJ2-2 and V is TRBV6-5; D may be TRBD1 (5 bases). With 2 bases removed from V and 2 bases from J, the gap between germline ends came to 12 bases. This CDR3 is built from 16 residues. Germline CDR1 reads MNHEY; CDR2 reads SVGAGI. As DNA, the CDR3 is TGTGCCAGCAGTTACGATGGGCAGGGCAACACCGGGGAGCTGTTTTTT. This sequence encodes CASSYDGQGNTGELFF.

The chain has TRBV19 and TRBJ1-5, with D possibly being TRBD1 (6 bases). V lost 5 bases to trimming and J lost 3 bases, with 14 bases between them. CDR1 LNHDA and CDR2 SQIVND come from the germline V gene (reference sequence). The length of the CDR3 is 15 residues. The CDR3 DNA follows: TGTGCCAGTAGTCCCAGGACAGACGTCAATCAGCCCCAGCATTTT. It is translated as CASSPRTDVNQPQHF.

This chain uses TRBV7-3 with TRBJ2-1; 9 bases agree with TRBD2. The junction had 17 bases not matched to a gene; V was cut back by 5 bases and J by 3 bases. This CDR3 has 19 residues. CDR1 and CDR2 (germline): SGHTA, FQGTGA. Here the CDR3 reads CASSPRAGGLDYRYNEQFF. In nucleotides, the CDR3 is TGTGCCAGCAGCCCAAGAGCGGGGGGACTAGATTATCGCTACAATGAGCAGTTCTTC.

The chain uses TRBV2 and TRBJ2-7; TRBD2 matches at 10 bases. The V segment lost 11 bases and the J segment 0 bases; nucleotides outside the gene matches: 10. CDR1 is SNHLY, CDR2 FYNNEI, per germline. CDR3 length: 15 amino acids. The CDR3: CALLRLAGASYEQYF. The DNA for the CDR3 is TGTGCCCTTTTGCGGCTAGCGGGGGCCTCCTACGAGCAGTACTTC.

This chain links TRBV5-1 with TRBJ1-2, with TRBD1 identical over 10 bases. Losses at the gene ends were 0 bases for V and 7 bases for J; bases not matched to a gene: 3. Germline CDR1 SGHRS, CDR2 YFSETQ. The CDR3 runs to 14 residues. DNA for the CDR3: TGCGCCAGCAGCTTGGCGGGGACAGGGGCTGGCTACACCTTC. Translated, it gives CASSLAGTGAGYTF.

The rearrangement joins TRBV7-2 to TRBJ2-1; TRBD1 matches 7 bases. Germline V gives CDR1 SGHTA, CDR2 FQGNSA. With 1 base clipped from V and 9 bases from J, the junction kept 6 bases outside the gene matches. This CDR3 spans 14 amino acids. CDR3: CASSLVGTATEQFF. The CDR3 DNA is TGTGCCAGCAGCTTAGTTGGGACAGCTACTGAGCAGTTCTTC.

The DNA of the CDR3 is TGTGCCACCAGCAGGGCACGGGGGGGCTACGAGCAGTACTTC. Translating it yields CATSRARGGYEQYF. The gene calls are TRBV15 and TRBJ2-7, with 8 positions matching TRBD2. Unmatched junction bases numbered 4, after V lost 3 bases and J lost 3 bases. The CDR3 is made up of 14 amino acids. Germline V gene lookup returns CDR1 LNHNV and CDR2 YYDKDF (reference sequence).

This clone is a singleton in its sample. This sequence joins TRBV5-1 and TRBJ1-2, with 7 nucleotides matching TRBD1. The length of the CDR3 is 15 residues. V lost 0 bases, J lost 8 bases, and 10 bases stayed unmatched. The germline gives CDR1 SGHRS, CDR2 YFSETQ. This CDR3 is CASSLGGTGVRGYTF. Written as DNA, the CDR3 is TGCGCCAGCAGCTTGGGGGGCACAGGGGTACGCGGCTACACCTTC.